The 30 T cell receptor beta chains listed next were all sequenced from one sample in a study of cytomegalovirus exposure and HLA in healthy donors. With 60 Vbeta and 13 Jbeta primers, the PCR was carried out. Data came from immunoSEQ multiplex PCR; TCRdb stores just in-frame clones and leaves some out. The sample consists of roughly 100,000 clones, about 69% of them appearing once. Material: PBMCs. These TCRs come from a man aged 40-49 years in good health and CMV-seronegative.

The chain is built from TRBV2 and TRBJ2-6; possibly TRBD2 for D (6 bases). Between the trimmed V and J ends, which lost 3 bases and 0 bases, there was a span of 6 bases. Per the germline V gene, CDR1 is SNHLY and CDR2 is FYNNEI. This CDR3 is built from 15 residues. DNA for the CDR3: TGTGCCAGCAGTGACGGGAGCTCTGGGGCCAACGTCCTGACTTTC. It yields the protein CASSDGSSGANVLTF.

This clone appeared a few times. The CDR3 loop reads CASRAGTGNQPQHF. CDR3 in DNA: TGTGCCAGTAGAGCCGGGACAGGGAATCAGCCCCAGCATTTT. V usage is TRBV19 and J usage is TRBJ1-5, with 9 bases aligning to TRBD1. Germline V gene sequence: CDR1 LNHDA, CDR2 SQIVND (reference sequence). Trimming took 6 bases from V and 4 from J; bases not matched to a gene: 4. This CDR3 region has 14 residues.

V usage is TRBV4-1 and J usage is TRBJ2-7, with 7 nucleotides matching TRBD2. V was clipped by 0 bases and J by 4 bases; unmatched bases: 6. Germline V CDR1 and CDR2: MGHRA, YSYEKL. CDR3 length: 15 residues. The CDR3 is CASSQEGRGRYEQYF. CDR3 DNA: TGCGCCAGCAGCCAAGAAGGGCGGGGGAGATACGAGCAGTACTTC.

The CDR3 nucleotides read TGCAGCGCCGCGGGGGGCAGCTCCTACAATGAGCAGTTCTTC. As protein: CSAAGGSSYNEQFF. The genes are TRBV29-1 and TRBJ2-1, with TRBD2 matching over 8 bases. CDR3 size: 14 residues. Germline assignment: CDR1 SQVTM and CDR2 ANQGSEA. Germline trimming cut 7 bases from V and 0 bases from J; bases unmatched to any gene: 5.

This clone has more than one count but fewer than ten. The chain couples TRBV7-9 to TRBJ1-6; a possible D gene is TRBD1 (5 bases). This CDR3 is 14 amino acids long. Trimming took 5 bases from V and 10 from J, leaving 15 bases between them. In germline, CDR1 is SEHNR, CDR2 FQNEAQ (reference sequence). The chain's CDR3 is CASSLEGYGSPLHF. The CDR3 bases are TGTGCCAGCAGCCTGGAGGGGTACGGCTCACCCCTCCACTTT.

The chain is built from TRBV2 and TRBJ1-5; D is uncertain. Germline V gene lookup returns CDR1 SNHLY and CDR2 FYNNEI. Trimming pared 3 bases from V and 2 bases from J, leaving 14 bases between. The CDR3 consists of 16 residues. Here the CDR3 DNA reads TGTGCCAGCAGTGAGGCTGCGTCGAGCGGCAATCAGCCCCAGCATTTT. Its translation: CASSEAASSGNQPQHF.

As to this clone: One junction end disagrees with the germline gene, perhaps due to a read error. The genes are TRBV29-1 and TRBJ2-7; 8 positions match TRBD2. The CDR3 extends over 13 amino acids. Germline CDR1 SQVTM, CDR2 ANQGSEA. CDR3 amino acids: CSVEGTSDNEQYF. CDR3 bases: TGCAGCGTCGAAGGGACTAGTGATAACGAGCAGTACTTC.

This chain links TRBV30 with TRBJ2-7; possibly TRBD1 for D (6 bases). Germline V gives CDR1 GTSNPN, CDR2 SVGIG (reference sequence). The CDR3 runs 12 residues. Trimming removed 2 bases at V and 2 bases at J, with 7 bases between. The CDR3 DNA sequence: TGTGCCTGGAGTCCAGGGGCCTACGAGCAGTACTTC. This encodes CAWSPGAYEQYF. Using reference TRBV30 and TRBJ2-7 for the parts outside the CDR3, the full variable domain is SQTIHQWPATLVQPVGSPLSLECTVEGTSNPNLYWYRQAAGRGLQLLFYSVGIGQISSEVPQNLSASRPQDRQFILSSKKLLLSDSGFYLCAWSPGAYEQYFGPGTRLTVT.

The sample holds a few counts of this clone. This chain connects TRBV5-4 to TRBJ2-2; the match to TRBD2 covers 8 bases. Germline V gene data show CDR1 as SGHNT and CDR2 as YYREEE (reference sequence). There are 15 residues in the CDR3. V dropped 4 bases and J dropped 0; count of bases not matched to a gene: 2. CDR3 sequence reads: CASSPGLANTGELFF. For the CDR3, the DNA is TGTGCCAGCAGCCCGGGACTAGCGAACACCGGGGAGCTGTTTTTT.

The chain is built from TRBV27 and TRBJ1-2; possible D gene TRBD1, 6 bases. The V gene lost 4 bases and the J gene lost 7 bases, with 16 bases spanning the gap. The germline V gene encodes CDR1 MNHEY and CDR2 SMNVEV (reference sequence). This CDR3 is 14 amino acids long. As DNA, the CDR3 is TGTGCCAGCAGTTCCGGGAGGGGGGGGTCTGGCTACACCTTC. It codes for CASSSGRGGSGYTF.

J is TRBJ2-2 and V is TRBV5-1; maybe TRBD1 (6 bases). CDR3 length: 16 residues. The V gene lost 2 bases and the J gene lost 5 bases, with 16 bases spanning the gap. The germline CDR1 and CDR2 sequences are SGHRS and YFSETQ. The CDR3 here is CASSFGQGRGTGELFF. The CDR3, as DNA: TGCGCCAGCAGCTTCGGGCAGGGCAGGGGTACCGGGGAGCTGTTTTTT. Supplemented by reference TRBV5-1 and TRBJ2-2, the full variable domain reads KAGVTQTPRYLIKTRGQQVTLSCSPISGHRSVSWYQQTPGQGLQFLFEYFSETQRNKGNFPGRFSGRQFSNSRSEMNVSTLELGDSALYLCASSFGQGRGTGELFFGEGSRLTVL.

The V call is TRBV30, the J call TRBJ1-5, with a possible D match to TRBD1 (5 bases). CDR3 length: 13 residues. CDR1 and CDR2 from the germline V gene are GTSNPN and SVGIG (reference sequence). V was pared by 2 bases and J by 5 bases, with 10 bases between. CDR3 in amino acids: CAWSPRGYQPQHF. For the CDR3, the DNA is TGTGCCTGGAGTCCTAGGGGCTATCAGCCCCAGCATTTT.

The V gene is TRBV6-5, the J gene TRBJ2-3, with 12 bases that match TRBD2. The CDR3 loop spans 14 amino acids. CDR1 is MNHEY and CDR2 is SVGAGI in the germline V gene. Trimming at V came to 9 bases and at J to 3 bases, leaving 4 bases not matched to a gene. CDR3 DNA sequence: TGTGCCAGTAGTACTAGCGGGGGGACAGATACGCAGTATTTT. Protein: CASSTSGGTDTQYF.

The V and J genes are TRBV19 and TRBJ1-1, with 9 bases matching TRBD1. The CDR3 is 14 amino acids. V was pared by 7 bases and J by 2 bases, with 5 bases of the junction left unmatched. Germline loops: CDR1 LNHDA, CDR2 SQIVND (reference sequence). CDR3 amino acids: CASTVTGGNTEAFF. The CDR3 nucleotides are TGTGCCAGTACTGTGACAGGGGGAAACACTGAAGCTTTCTTT.

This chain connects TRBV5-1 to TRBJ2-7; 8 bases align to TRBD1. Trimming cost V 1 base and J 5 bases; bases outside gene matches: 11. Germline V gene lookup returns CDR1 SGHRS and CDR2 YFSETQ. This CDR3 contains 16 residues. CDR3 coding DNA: TGCGCCAGCAGCTTGCCGACAAACTCGGACAGGGACGAGCAGTACTTC. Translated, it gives CASSLPTNSDRDEQYF.

Here the CDR3 reads CASSLVTGIYGYTF. DNA for the CDR3: TGTGCCAGCAGCTTAGTTACAGGCATCTATGGCTACACCTTC. The rearrangement links TRBV11-2 to TRBJ1-2; weak D call: TRBD1 (5 bases). The V gene's germline CDR1 is SGHAT and CDR2 FQNNGV. The CDR3 is 14 amino acids. Trimming stripped 1 base from V and 4 bases from J, with 10 bases between.

CDR3 DNA: TGTGCCAGCAGTTTGGGCAGGGCACGTGAAGCTTTCTTT. The encoded protein is CASSLGRAREAFF. The chain combines TRBV28 with TRBJ1-1; TRBD1 is a possible D gene (5 bases). The germline V and J ends were trimmed by 3 bases and 7 bases, with 12 bases remaining between them. CDR3 size: 13 residues. Germline-derived CDR1 and CDR2 are MDHEN and SYDVKM. Based on the CDR3 plus reference TRBV28 and TRBJ1-1, the full variable domain is DVKVTQSSRYLVKRTGEKVFLECVQDMDHENMFWYRQDPGLGLRLIYFSYDVKMKEKGDIPEGYSVSREKKERFSLILESASTNQTSMYLCASSLGRAREAFFGQGTRLTVV.

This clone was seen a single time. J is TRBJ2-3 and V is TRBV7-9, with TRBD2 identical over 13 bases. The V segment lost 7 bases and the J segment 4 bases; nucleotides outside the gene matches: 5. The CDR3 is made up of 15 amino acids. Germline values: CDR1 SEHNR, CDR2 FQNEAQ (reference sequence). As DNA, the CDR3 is TGTGCCAGCACCCGGACTAGCGGGAGTTCAGATACGCAGTATTTT. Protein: CASTRTSGSSDTQYF.

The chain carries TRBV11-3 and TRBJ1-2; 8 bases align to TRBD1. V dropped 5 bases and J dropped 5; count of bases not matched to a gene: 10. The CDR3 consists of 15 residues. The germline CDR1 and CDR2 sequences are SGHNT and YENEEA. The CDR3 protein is CASSPHRDRTYGYTF. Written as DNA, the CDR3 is TGTGCCAGCAGCCCCCACCGGGACAGGACATATGGCTACACCTTC.

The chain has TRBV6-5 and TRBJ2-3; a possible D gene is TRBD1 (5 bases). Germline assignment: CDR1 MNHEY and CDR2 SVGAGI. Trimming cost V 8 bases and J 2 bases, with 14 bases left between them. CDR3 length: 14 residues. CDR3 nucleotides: TGTGCCAGCTCCCCGGGTGGGGCCACAGATACGCAGTATTTT. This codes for CASSPGGATDTQYF.

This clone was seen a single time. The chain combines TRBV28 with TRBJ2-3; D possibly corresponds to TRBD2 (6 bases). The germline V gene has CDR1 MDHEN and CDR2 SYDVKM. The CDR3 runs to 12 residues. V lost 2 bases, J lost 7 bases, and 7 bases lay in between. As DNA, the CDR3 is TGTGCCAGCAGTTTAGGAGGGAATACGCAGTATTTT. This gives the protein CASSLGGNTQYF.

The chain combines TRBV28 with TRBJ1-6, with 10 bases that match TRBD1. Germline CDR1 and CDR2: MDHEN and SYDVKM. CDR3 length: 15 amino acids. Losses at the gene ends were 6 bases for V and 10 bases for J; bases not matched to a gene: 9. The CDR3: CASRKAGTGESPLHF. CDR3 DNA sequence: TGTGCCAGCAGAAAAGCCGGGACAGGGGAATCACCCCTCCACTTT.

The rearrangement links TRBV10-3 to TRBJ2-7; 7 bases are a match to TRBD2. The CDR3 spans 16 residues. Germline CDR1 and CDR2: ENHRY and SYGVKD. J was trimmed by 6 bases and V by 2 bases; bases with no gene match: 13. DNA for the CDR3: TGTGCCATCAGTGAGCTCGGATGGGAGGGAGGGGTCGAGCAGTACTTC. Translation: CAISELGWEGGVEQYF.

The CDR3, as DNA: TGTGCCAGCAGTTACGACAGGGGGCATAACAATGAGCAGTTCTTC. Translated: CASSYDRGHNNEQFF. This chain joins TRBV6-5 and TRBJ2-1; 10 bases are a match to TRBD1. With 2 bases clipped from V and 5 bases from J, the junction kept 3 bases outside the gene matches. Germline lookup yields CDR1 MNHEY and CDR2 SVGAGI. The CDR3 loop spans 15 amino acids.

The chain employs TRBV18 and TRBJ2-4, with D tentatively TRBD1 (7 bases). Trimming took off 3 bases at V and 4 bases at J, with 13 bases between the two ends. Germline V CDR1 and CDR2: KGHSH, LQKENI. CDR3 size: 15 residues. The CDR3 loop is CASSPPGGRKNIQYF. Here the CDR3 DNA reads TGTGCCAGCTCACCCCCAGGGGGGAGGAAAAACATTCAGTACTTC.

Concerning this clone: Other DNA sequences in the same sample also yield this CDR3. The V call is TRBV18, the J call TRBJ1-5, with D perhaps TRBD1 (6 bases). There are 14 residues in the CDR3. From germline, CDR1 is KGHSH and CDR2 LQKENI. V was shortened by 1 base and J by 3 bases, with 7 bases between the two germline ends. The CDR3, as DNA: TGTGCCAGCTCACCACGACAGGACAATCAGCCCCAGCATTTT. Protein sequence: CASSPRQDNQPQHF. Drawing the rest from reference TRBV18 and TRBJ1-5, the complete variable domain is NAGVMQNPRHLVRRRGQEARLRCSPMKGHSHVYWYRQLPEEGLKFMVYLQKENIIDESGMPKERFSAEFPKEGPSILRIQQVVRGDSAAYFCASSPRQDNQPQHFGDGTRLSIL.

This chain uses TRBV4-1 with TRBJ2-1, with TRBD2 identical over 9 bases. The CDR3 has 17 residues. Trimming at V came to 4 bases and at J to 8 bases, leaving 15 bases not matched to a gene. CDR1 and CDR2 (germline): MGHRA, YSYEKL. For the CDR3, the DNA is TGCGCCAGCAGCCTCATAGGGAGCCGGCGGGAGGGAGATGAGCAGTTCTTC. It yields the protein CASSLIGSRREGDEQFF.

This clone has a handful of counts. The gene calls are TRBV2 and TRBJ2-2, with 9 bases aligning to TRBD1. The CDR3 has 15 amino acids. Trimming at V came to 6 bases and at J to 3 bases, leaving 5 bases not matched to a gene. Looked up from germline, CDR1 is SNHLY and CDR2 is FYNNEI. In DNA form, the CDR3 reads TGTGCCAGCAGGGGACAGGGAGGGGACACCGGGGAGCTGTTTTTT. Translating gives CASRGQGGDTGELFF.

The CDR3 region is CASNGQGYEKLFF. The CDR3 DNA reads as TGTGCCAGCAACGGACAGGGATATGAAAAACTGTTTTTT. V gene TRBV2 combines with J gene TRBJ1-4, with TRBD1 matching 8 bases. Per germline, CDR1 SNHLY and CDR2 FYNNEI. This CDR3 region has 13 residues. V lost 7 bases and J lost 6; bases outside the gene matches: 4.

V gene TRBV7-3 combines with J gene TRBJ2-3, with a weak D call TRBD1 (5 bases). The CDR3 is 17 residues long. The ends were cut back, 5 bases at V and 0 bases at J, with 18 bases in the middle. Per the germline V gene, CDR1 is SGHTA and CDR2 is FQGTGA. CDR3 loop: CASSPRGGRVSTDTQYF. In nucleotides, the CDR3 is TGTGCCAGCAGCCCCCGAGGCGGCAGGGTCAGCACAGATACGCAGTATTTT.